The rows below give T cell receptor beta chains drawn from one sample of a study of blood T cell repertoires in COVID-19. Produced via immunoSEQ multiplex PCR; TCRdb's table is partial and in-frame only. This table has about 370,000 clones, around 90% appearing once. The sample consisted of peripheral blood. These TCRs come from a woman aged 30 to 39 with COVID-19, enrolled during active disease. Both conserved end residues are part of each CDR3. D genes are given only for firm matches. A row's size may be missing; if present it is once, few, many or a size class.

d_gene	j_gene	v_gene	abundance	CDR3nt	CDR3aa
NA	TRBJ1-2	TRBV4-3	NA	TGCGCCAGCAGCCATCGGGACTATGGCTACACCTTC	CASSHRDYGYTF
TRBD2	TRBJ2-7	TRBV6-5	NA	TGTGCCAGCAGTTACTCGAAAGCGGGGGGATTGTACGAGCAGTACTTC	CASSYSKAGGLYEQYF
TRBD2	TRBJ2-3	TRBV24-1	NA	TGTGCCACCACGGCGGGGGATCTCACAGATACGCAGTATTTT	CATTAGDLTDTQYF
TRBD2	TRBJ2-3	TRBV10-3	NA	TGTGCCATCAGCGGGGGGGGGACAGATACGCAGTATTTT	CAISGGGTDTQYF
NA	TRBJ1-2	TRBV5-1	few	TGCGCCAGCAGCTTGGCCCCTACACTAGACGGTTCCGGCGGCTACACCTTC	CASSLAPTLDGSGGYTF
TRBD2	TRBJ2-3	TRBV2	NA	TGTGCCAGCAGAAGACTAGCGGGGGGATCCACAGATACGCAGTATTTT	CASRRLAGGSTDTQYF
TRBD2	TRBJ2-5	TRBV3-1/TRBV3-2	few	TGTGCCAGCAGCTTGGGAGCGGGGGTGATAAGTGCCCAGTACTTC	CASSLGAGVISAQYF
TRBD1	TRBJ1-3	TRBV29-1	NA	TGCAGCGCCACCCCTGCCGGGACAGCTGGAAACACCATATATTTT	CSATPAGTAGNTIYF
NA	TRBJ2-3	TRBV18	once	TGTGCCAGCTCACCCTACGACACAGATACGCAGTATTTT	CASSPYDTDTQYF
TRBD1	TRBJ1-2	TRBV6-2/TRBV6-3	NA	TGTGCCAGCAGTCATATCGGACAGGGGCCGCCCTATGGCTACACCTTC	CASSHIGQGPPYGYTF
TRBD1	TRBJ1-3	TRBV30	NA	TGTGCCTGGACCGAGGGGACAGTGTTTTCCGGAAACACCATATATTTT	CAWTEGTVFSGNTIYF
NA	TRBJ2-3	TRBV10-2	NA	TGCGCCAGCAGGGCCCTTAGCACAGATACGCAGTATTTT	CASRALSTDTQYF
TRBD1	TRBJ1-2	TRBV2	NA	TGTGCCAGCAGTGGGGACAGGTCAGGAGGCTATGGCTACACCTTC	CASSGDRSGGYGYTF
TRBD1	TRBJ2-7	TRBV19	once	TGTGCCAGTAGTATGAGGACAGGGGATTCCTACGAGCAGTACTTC	CASSMRTGDSYEQYF
NA	TRBJ2-5	TRBV4-3	NA	TGCGCCAGCAGCCAATCAGGGCAAGAGACCCAGTACTTC	CASSQSGQETQYF
TRBD2	TRBJ2-5	TRBV28	NA	TGTGCCAGCAGAGACCGGGGGGGAGTAATAGAGACCCAGTACTTC	CASRDRGGVIETQYF
NA	TRBJ1-1	TRBV7-2	NA	TGTGCCAGCAGCTCAACAGGGCTCGCTGAAGCTTTCTTT	CASSSTGLAEAFF
NA	TRBJ1-2	TRBV28	NA	TGTGCCAGCAGTTTAGGACCGGGTCCCCGGGAATGGGGGGTCAAGGATGGCTACACCTTC	CASSLGPGPREWGVKDGYTF
NA	TRBJ1-2	TRBV7-8	NA	TGTGCCAGCAGTCAGGGCCCGGCCAGAAGGTACACCTTC	CASSQGPARRYTF
TRBD1	TRBJ1-6	TRBV28	few	TGTGCCAGCAGTTTGCCGACAGGGGCCGGGTCACCCCTCCACTTT	CASSLPTGAGSPLHF
TRBD2	TRBJ2-3	TRBV11-2	NA	TGTGCCAGCAGCTTAGTGGGTCATAGCGGGGGGACAGATACGCAGTATTTT	CASSLVGHSGGTDTQYF
TRBD1	TRBJ2-1	TRBV9	NA	TGTGCCAGCAGCGCGACGACAGGGAACTACAATGAGCAGTTCTTC	CASSATTGNYNEQFF
NA	TRBJ2-1	TRBV7-9	NA	TGTGCCAGCTGGCTGCGGGTAAATGAGCAGTTCTTC	CASWLRVNEQFF
NA	TRBJ2-2	TRBV7-9	NA	TGTGCCAGCAGCCAACCCCCAGGGCGGGGTACCACCGGGGAGCTGTTTTTT	CASSQPPGRGTTGELFF
TRBD2	TRBJ2-2	TRBV6-5	NA	TGTGCCAGCAGTTATAGCGGGAGTGGTACCGGGGAGCTGTTTTTT	CASSYSGSGTGELFF
NA	TRBJ1-2	TRBV25-1	few	TGTGCCAGCAGGGAGGGGGGGGACGGCTATGGCTACACCTTC	CASREGGDGYGYTF
NA	TRBJ2-5	TRBV5-1	NA	TGCGCCAGCAGATATGAGCCTAGAGGCGAGACCCAGTACTTC	CASRYEPRGETQYF
NA	TRBJ2-7	TRBV3-1/TRBV3-2	NA	TGTGCCAGCAGTCGCCGGGAGCTCGAGCAGTACTTC	CASSRRELEQYF
TRBD2	TRBJ2-1	TRBV10-1	NA	TGCGCCAGCAGTGAGTCCTCCCTAGCGGGAACTAACAATGAGCAGTTCTTC	CASSESSLAGTNNEQFF
NA	TRBJ1-4	TRBV7-9	NA	TGTGCCAGCAGCACCGATTCCCCTCGACAGGAAAAACTGTTTTTT	CASSTDSPRQEKLFF
TRBD2	TRBJ2-3	TRBV24-1	NA	TGTGCCACCAGTGATTTAGCGGGAGGGAGCACAGATACGCAGTATTTT	CATSDLAGGSTDTQYF
NA	TRBJ1-2	TRBV29-1	NA	TGCAGCGCATACGGTACAGCCTATGGCTACACCTTC	CSAYGTAYGYTF
TRBD1	TRBJ1-3	TRBV30	NA	TGTGCCTACTGGACAGGAGGAAACACCATATATTTT	CAYWTGGNTIYF
NA	TRBJ2-3	TRBV2	NA	TGTGCCAGCACCGAAAGTGCGGGACCCGTCTTCGATACGCAGTATTTT	CASTESAGPVFDTQYF
TRBD1	TRBJ1-2	TRBV4-3	once	TGCGCCAGCAGCCAAGTACAGGGGAATAACTATGGCTACACCTTC	CASSQVQGNNYGYTF
NA	TRBJ1-1	TRBV6-5	NA	TGTGCCAGCAGTTCAGAGACCAAGGGGGTAAGGGAAGCTTTCTTT	CASSSETKGVREAFF
NA	TRBJ2-7	TRBV7-2	NA	TGTGCCAGCAGCCCCACAGGATATCCCTACGAGCAGTACTTC	CASSPTGYPYEQYF
TRBD1	TRBJ1-4	TRBV5-1	NA	TGCGCCAGCAGCCAACAGGGGGCGCAGGGTGAAAAACTGTTTTTT	CASSQQGAQGEKLFF
NA	TRBJ2-1	TRBV9	NA	TGTGCCAGCAGCGGTTTCTCAGGGATCCACAATGAGCAGTTCTTC	CASSGFSGIHNEQFF
NA	TRBJ2-6	TRBV27	NA	TGTGCCAGCAGTTTAGTAGAATCTGGGGCCAACGTCCTGACTTTC	CASSLVESGANVLTF
TRBD2	TRBJ2-1	TRBV10-1	NA	TGCGCCAGCAGTGGGCTTCGATCGCGGGGGGGCTCCTACAATGAGCAGTTCTTC	CASSGLRSRGGSYNEQFF
NA	TRBJ1-1	TRBV4-2	few	TGTGCCAGCAGCCAAGGGGCTTCCAGGGGAGCCGAGCCTGCTTTCTTT	CASSQGASRGAEPAFF
TRBD1	TRBJ2-2	TRBV5-1	many	TGCGCCAGCAGAGATTCCGGGACAGGGAACACCGGGGAGCTGTTTTTT	CASRDSGTGNTGELFF
NA	TRBJ1-1	TRBV10-3	NA	TGTGCCATCAGTGACGGAGCGGGCACTGAAGCTTTCTTT	CAISDGAGTEAFF